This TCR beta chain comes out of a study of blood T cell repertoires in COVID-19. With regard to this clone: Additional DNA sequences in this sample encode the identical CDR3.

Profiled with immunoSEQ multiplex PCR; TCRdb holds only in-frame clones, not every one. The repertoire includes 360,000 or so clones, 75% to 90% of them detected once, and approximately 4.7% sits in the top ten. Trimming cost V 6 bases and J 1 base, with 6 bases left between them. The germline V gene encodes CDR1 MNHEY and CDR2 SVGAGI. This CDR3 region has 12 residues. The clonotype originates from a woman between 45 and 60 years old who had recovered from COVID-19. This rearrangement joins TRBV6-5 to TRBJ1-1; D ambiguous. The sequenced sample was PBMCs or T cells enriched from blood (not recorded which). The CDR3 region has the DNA TGTGCCAGCAGCCCAGGGAACACTGAAGCTTTCTTT. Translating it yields CASSPGNTEAFF.